The clone carrying this T cell receptor beta chain was counted at least ten times. Its target is unknown. The CDR3 runs 14 residues. Looked up from germline, CDR1 is DFQATT and CDR2 is SNEGSKA (reference sequence). With 3 bases clipped from V and 3 bases from J, the junction kept 4 bases outside the gene matches. TCRdb re-called the 5' RACE reads through MiXCR, storing one row per CDR3 protein. The top ten clones hold roughly an eighth of a sample with fewer than 150,000 distinct CDR3 sequences, 6% to 8% of them seen once. The sample comes from a study of CD8 T cells in ankylosing spondylitis. Findings and limits, study-wide: Earlier work had already found some motif variants in reactive arthritis synovial fluid and blood. Ankylosing spondylitis blood appeared to carry a characteristic TCR beta motif of roughly eight highly homologous variants. Relatively scarce in peripheral blood, disease-linked clones were CD8+.

Sequences were obtained from blood, either unsorted or a sorted T cell fraction (not recorded which). The chain is built from TRBV20-1 and TRBJ2-5; 10 bases match TRBD2. The receptor comes from a female donor with ankylosing spondylitis or in good health (not recorded which). In DNA form, the CDR3 reads TGCAGTGCTAGCTCTAGCGGGGGTGAAGAGACCCAGTACTTC. This encodes CSASSSGGEETQYF.